This T cell receptor (beta chain) is from a study of T cell responses to AZD1222 COVID-19 vaccine. Whole-study findings and limits: Reports say nearly half of spike-specific TCRs go after unmutated variant regions.

The CDR3 is 13 residues long. Trimming removed 0 bases at V and 1 base at J, with 3 bases between. Looked up from germline, CDR1 is LGHNA and CDR2 is YNFKEQ. Concerning this clone: The target antigen is unknown.

Sequencing used immunoSEQ multiplex PCR; TCRdb keeps in-frame clones, though not all of them. The sample has around 88,000 clones; roughly 90% are singletons. The TCR sequence derives from an adult in good health. This chain links TRBV4-2 with TRBJ1-1; no definite D call. Sequencing used peripheral blood, obtained on day 0 of AZD1222 vaccination. The CDR3 spells CASSQERNTEAFF. CDR3 nucleotide sequence: TGTGCCAGCAGCCAAGAAAGGAACACTGAAGCTTTCTTT.